A single sample gave rise to the 5 T cell receptor beta chains below, sequenced in a study of shared clonotypes between healthy human individuals. Method: immunoSEQ multiplex PCR; TCRdb's copy keeps in-frame clones and lacks some. The data contain about half a million clones, about 85% of them seen just once; the ten biggest clones take up 9.5% to 15%. Sequencing was carried out using PBMCs. Every receptor here comes from a woman aged 40 to 49 in good health. Some clones in this sample may be carry-over from other donors' samples.

This clone has just a few counts. This chain connects TRBV2 to TRBJ2-2, with TRBD1 as a possible D gene (5 bases). CDR1 SNHLY and CDR2 FYNNEI come from the germline V gene. V lost 10 bases and J lost 7, with 13 bases in between. The CDR3 runs 12 residues. The CDR3 loop reads CATGQIVGELFF. The CDR3 DNA sequence: TGTGCCACAGGACAAATTGTCGGGGAGCTGTTTTTT. Using reference TRBV2 and TRBJ2-2 for the parts outside the CDR3, the full variable domain is EPEVTQTPSHQVTQMGQEVILRCVPISNHLYFYWYRQILGQKVEFLVSFYNNEISEKSEIFDDQFSVERPDGSNFTLKIRSTKLEDSAMYFCATGQIVGELFFGEGSRLTVL.

The chain combines TRBV2 with TRBJ2-7; 10 bases are shared with TRBD1. With 8 bases clipped from V and 4 bases from J, the junction kept 8 bases outside the gene matches. Germline loops: CDR1 SNHLY, CDR2 FYNNEI. The CDR3 has 14 amino acids. The CDR3 is CASRRDRGSYEQYF. Here the CDR3 DNA reads TGTGCCAGCCGCCGGGACAGGGGAAGTTACGAGCAGTACTTC.

In regard to this clone: A far larger clone lies a single base away; this is likely a read error. V is TRBV6-6 and J is TRBJ1-1; D gene ambiguous. The V gene lost 7 bases and the J gene lost 3 bases, with 15 bases spanning the gap. Germline CDR1 MNHNY, CDR2 SVGAGI (reference sequence). CDR3 size: 14 residues. In nucleotides, the CDR3 is TGTGCCAGCACATCCTATCCGGAGGACACTGAAGCTTTCTTT. Protein product: CASTSYPEDTEAFF.

The chain links TRBV11-2 to TRBJ2-7, with 7 bases fitting TRBD1. Losses at the gene ends were 4 bases for V and 2 bases for J; bases not matched to a gene: 8. Germline V gives CDR1 SGHAT, CDR2 FQNNGV. The length of the CDR3 is 15 residues. The CDR3 region is CASSYMPGQPYEQYF. The CDR3 region has the DNA TGTGCCAGCAGCTACATGCCGGGACAGCCCTACGAGCAGTACTTC. Variable domain in full (rest from reference TRBV11-2 and TRBJ2-7): EAGVAQSPRYKIIEKRQSVAFWCNPISGHATLYWYQQILGQGPKLLIQFQNNGVVDDSQLPKDRFSAERLKGVDSTLKIQPAKLEDSAVYLCASSYMPGQPYEQYFGPGTRLTVT.

The chain is built from TRBV19 and TRBJ1-5, with 7 bases matching TRBD1. Germline loops: CDR1 LNHDA, CDR2 SQIVND (reference sequence). Trimming took 3 bases from V and 6 from J; bases not matched to a gene: 2. CDR3 size: 13 residues. The CDR3 DNA reads TGTGCCAGTAGTATGCAGGGGGTTCAGCCCCAGCATTTT. Its translation: CASSMQGVQPQHF. The whole variable domain, filled in from reference TRBV19 and TRBJ1-5, reads DGGITQSPKYLFRKEGQNVTLSCEQNLNHDAMYWYRQDPGQGLRLIYYSQIVNDFQKGDIAEGYSVSREKKESFPLTVTSAQKNPTAFYLCASSMQGVQPQHFGDGTRLSIL.